Sequencing of this TCR beta chain was carried out in a study of blood T cell repertoires in COVID-19. Across the study: Spain, Italy and the United States supplied samples that represented acute and convalescent COVID-19. The cDNA or gDNA used as material had been derived from T cells, B-cell-depleted T cells, or PBMCs.

The data were produced by immunoSEQ multiplex PCR, yet TCRdb's version contains in-frame clones alone and is incomplete. The sample lists approximately 100,000 clones, around 85% seen once, with roughly 37% in the top ten. This sequence was found in a man aged 80 or over with acute or convalescent COVID-19. The material sequenced was peripheral blood.

CDR3 coding DNA: TGCAGTGCTAGTACCGGGACAAACCAAGAGACCCAGTACTTC. Its translation: CSASTGTNQETQYF. V is TRBV20-1 and J is TRBJ2-5, with a tentative D call TRBD1 (6 bases). CDR3 length: 14 amino acids. Per the germline V gene, CDR1 is DFQATT and CDR2 is SNEGSKA (reference sequence). The V and J ends lost 3 bases and 0 bases respectively, with 11 bases between them.